This TCR beta chain is from a study of post-analysis software for immune sequencing data. Study at large: Some patients lacked subtype; others had relapsing-remitting, secondary progressive or progressive-relapsing disease. Study-wide points: Multiple sclerosis was associated with a significant reduction in normalized Chao1 diversity relative to controls. Samples made in the same batch grouped tightly together by F measure.

To note about this clonotype: Antigen specificity is unknown.

Presence of unique molecular identifiers characterized the TCR beta cDNA libraries. cDNA molecules numbering some 500,000 came from roughly 1 to 10 million T cells. TCRdb ran MiXCR on the PCR reads and lists one entry per CDR3 protein. The data show approximately 660,000 distinct CDR3 sequences, 59% seen once. The sequencing sample was made of blood. The TCR sequence derives from a girl aged 2-9 years with multiple sclerosis.

The CDR3 here is CASSLAVRDTEAFF. For the CDR3, the DNA is TGTGCCAGCAGCTTAGCGGTAAGGGATACTGAAGCTTTCTTT. The V and J genes are TRBV7-2 and TRBJ1-1, with D hard to call. The length of the CDR3 is 14 residues. V was trimmed by 0 bases and J by 5 bases, leaving 10 bases between them. Germline V gene sequence: CDR1 SGHTA, CDR2 FQGNSA.